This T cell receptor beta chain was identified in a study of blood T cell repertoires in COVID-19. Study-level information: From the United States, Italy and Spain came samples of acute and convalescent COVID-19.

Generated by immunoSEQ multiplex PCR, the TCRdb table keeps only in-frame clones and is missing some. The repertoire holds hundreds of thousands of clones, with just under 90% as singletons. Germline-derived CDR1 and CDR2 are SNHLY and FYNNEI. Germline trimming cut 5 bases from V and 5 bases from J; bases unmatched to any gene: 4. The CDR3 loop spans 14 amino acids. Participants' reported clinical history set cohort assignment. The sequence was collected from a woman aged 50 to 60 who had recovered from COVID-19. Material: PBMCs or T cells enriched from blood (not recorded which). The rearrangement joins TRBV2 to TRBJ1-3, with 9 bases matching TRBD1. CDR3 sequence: CASSLQGARNTIYF. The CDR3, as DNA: TGTGCCAGCAGTCTACAGGGGGCGAGAAACACCATATATTTT.